These T cell receptor beta chains were read from a single sample in a study of TIL therapy for anti-PD-1-resistant metastatic lung cancer. The table came from immunoSEQ multiplex PCR; TCRdb's copy has only in-frame clones and leaves some out. Of 20,000 to 25,000 clones in the sample, more than 60% were seen once. The starting material was blood, obtained at baseline. These receptors originate from a person aged 25-85 years with non-small cell lung cancer. Each CDR3 is given with its conserved first and last residue. D genes are given only for firm matches. The listing skips clone size in some rows; elsewhere it reads once, few, many or a size class.

d_call: TRBD1
j_call: TRBJ2-2
clone_size: NA
v_call: TRBV5-4
cdr3_length: 13
cdr3_nt: TGTGCCAGCAGCCCCCCACAGGGGGGGGAGCTGTTTTTT
cdr3_aa: CASSPPQGGELFF

d_call: NA
j_call: TRBJ2-7
clone_size: NA
v_call: TRBV6-5
cdr3_length: 14
cdr3_nt: TGTGCCAGCAGTTGGGACGCATCGTCCTACGAGCAGTACTTC
cdr3_aa: CASSWDASSYEQYF

d_call: TRBD2
j_call: TRBJ2-3
clone_size: NA
v_call: TRBV7-9
cdr3_length: 16
cdr3_nt: TGTGCCAGCAGCTTAGGTAGCGGGACCCAGAGGGATACGCAGTATTTT
cdr3_aa: CASSLGSGTQRDTQYF

d_call: NA
j_call: TRBJ1-2
clone_size: NA
v_call: TRBV11-2
cdr3_length: 14
cdr3_nt: TGTGCCAGCAGCTTAGGTGGCAGGTCCTCGGGCTACACCTTC
cdr3_aa: CASSLGGRSSGYTF

d_call: TRBD1
j_call: TRBJ1-1
clone_size: few
v_call: TRBV4-1
cdr3_length: 15
cdr3_nt: TGCGCCAGCAGCCCCGGGGGACAGGGGCGCACTGAAGCTTTCTTT
cdr3_aa: CASSPGGQGRTEAFF

d_call: NA
j_call: TRBJ1-2
clone_size: NA
v_call: TRBV28
cdr3_length: 13
cdr3_nt: TGTGCCAGCAGTTTAGGACAGTTCTATGGCTACACCTTC
cdr3_aa: CASSLGQFYGYTF

d_call: TRBD1
j_call: TRBJ2-6
clone_size: NA
v_call: TRBV19
cdr3_length: 15
cdr3_nt: TGTGCCAGTAAGGACAGGGCGGCTGGGGCCAACGTCCTGACTTTC
cdr3_aa: CASKDRAAGANVLTF

d_call: NA
j_call: TRBJ2-2
clone_size: once
v_call: TRBV5-1
cdr3_length: 15
cdr3_nt: TGCGCCAGCAAAACATTAGGGTTGCACACCGGGGAGCTGTTTTTT
cdr3_aa: CASKTLGLHTGELFF

d_call: NA
j_call: TRBJ2-3
clone_size: NA
v_call: TRBV27
cdr3_length: 13
cdr3_nt: TGTGCCAGCACACCCTTTAGCGGCGGGACGCAGTATTTT
cdr3_aa: CASTPFSGGTQYF

d_call: NA
j_call: TRBJ2-3
clone_size: NA
v_call: TRBV2
cdr3_length: 15
cdr3_nt: TGTGCCAGCAGTGAAGTTGGAGCCCGAACAGATACGCAGTATTTT
cdr3_aa: CASSEVGARTDTQYF

d_call: NA
j_call: TRBJ1-4
clone_size: NA
v_call: TRBV6-6
cdr3_length: 15
cdr3_nt: TGTGCCAGCAGTTACCCGCAGGGGATGGTTGAAAAACTGTTTTTT
cdr3_aa: CASSYPQGMVEKLFF

d_call: NA
j_call: TRBJ2-5
clone_size: NA
v_call: TRBV9
cdr3_length: 14
cdr3_nt: TGTGCCAGCAGCGTAGGACCCTTAGAAGAGACCCAGTACTTC
cdr3_aa: CASSVGPLEETQYF

d_call: TRBD1
j_call: TRBJ2-3
clone_size: NA
v_call: TRBV6-5
cdr3_length: 15
cdr3_nt: TGTGCCAGCAGTCTAACAGGGGGCTTAGCAGATACGCAGTATTTT
cdr3_aa: CASSLTGGLADTQYF

d_call: TRBD1
j_call: TRBJ1-1
clone_size: NA
v_call: TRBV11-3
cdr3_length: 14
cdr3_nt: TGTGCCAGCAGCTTAAAGGGGGCGAGCACTGAAGCTTTCTTT
cdr3_aa: CASSLKGASTEAFF

d_call: NA
j_call: TRBJ1-1
clone_size: NA
v_call: TRBV28
cdr3_length: 14
cdr3_nt: TGTGCCAGCAGTTTATTTCTGGGCGGGGTTGAAGCTTTCTTT
cdr3_aa: CASSLFLGGVEAFF

d_call: NA
j_call: TRBJ2-7
clone_size: NA
v_call: TRBV19
cdr3_length: 17
cdr3_nt: TGTGCCAGTAGTACGACCCCCTACGGAAAGGTTTCCTACGAGCAGTACTTC
cdr3_aa: CASSTTPYGKVSYEQYF

d_call: NA
j_call: TRBJ1-2
clone_size: NA
v_call: TRBV6-6
cdr3_length: 11
cdr3_nt: TGTGCCAGCAGTTACTCGGTCGGCTACACCTTC
cdr3_aa: CASSYSVGYTF

d_call: NA
j_call: TRBJ2-2
clone_size: NA
v_call: TRBV6-1
cdr3_length: 14
cdr3_nt: TGTGCCAGCAGTGAGAGGGATTACACCGGGGAGCTGTTTTTT
cdr3_aa: CASSERDYTGELFF

d_call: NA
j_call: TRBJ1-4
clone_size: once
v_call: TRBV5-5
cdr3_length: 14
cdr3_nt: TGTGCCAGCAGCTTGGACATAGGGGGGGAAAAACTGTTTTTT
cdr3_aa: CASSLDIGGEKLFF

d_call: NA
j_call: TRBJ2-5
clone_size: NA
v_call: TRBV28
cdr3_length: 16
cdr3_nt: TGTGCCAGCAGTTTATTTGGCAGCCTGGCCGTTGAGACCCAGTACTTC
cdr3_aa: CASSLFGSLAVETQYF

d_call: TRBD2
j_call: TRBJ2-5
clone_size: NA
v_call: TRBV19
cdr3_length: 16
cdr3_nt: TGTGCCAGTAGACCACTAGCGGGAGGGCCGGGGGAGACCCAGTACTTC
cdr3_aa: CASRPLAGGPGETQYF

d_call: TRBD1
j_call: TRBJ1-1
clone_size: NA
v_call: TRBV4-1
cdr3_length: 14
cdr3_nt: TGCGCCAGAGAGACAGGGGAAAAGGAGGATGAAGCTTTCTTT
cdr3_aa: CARETGEKEDEAFF

d_call: TRBD2
j_call: TRBJ2-2
clone_size: NA
v_call: TRBV11-2
cdr3_length: 17
cdr3_nt: TGTGCCAGCAGCTTAGATCCCACTAGCGGGGGAACCGGGGAGCTGTTTTTT
cdr3_aa: CASSLDPTSGGTGELFF

d_call: NA
j_call: TRBJ2-1
clone_size: NA
v_call: TRBV5-1
cdr3_length: 14
cdr3_nt: TGCGCCAGCAGCTTGCTGGGGGGGCCGATTGAGCAGTTCTTC
cdr3_aa: CASSLLGGPIEQFF

d_call: TRBD2
j_call: TRBJ2-5
clone_size: NA
v_call: TRBV5-1
cdr3_length: 18
cdr3_nt: TGCGCCAGCAGGTGGGGGACTAGCGGGGGACTGTACCAAGAGACCCAGTACTTC
cdr3_aa: CASRWGTSGGLYQETQYF

d_call: TRBD2
j_call: TRBJ2-7
clone_size: once
v_call: TRBV11-3
cdr3_length: 15
cdr3_nt: TGTGCCAGCAGCTTTGCTAGCGGGGGCTCCTACGAGCAGTACTTC
cdr3_aa: CASSFASGGSYEQYF

d_call: TRBD1
j_call: TRBJ2-1
clone_size: NA
v_call: TRBV28
cdr3_length: 10
cdr3_nt: TGTGCCAGCACGGGACAGGGTCAGTTCTTC
cdr3_aa: CASTGQGQFF

d_call: NA
j_call: TRBJ1-1
clone_size: NA
v_call: TRBV5-1
cdr3_length: 14
cdr3_nt: TGCGCCAGCAGCTCGACGATCACCTACACTGAAGCTTTCTTT
cdr3_aa: CASSSTITYTEAFF

d_call: NA
j_call: TRBJ1-2
clone_size: NA
v_call: TRBV27
cdr3_length: 17
cdr3_nt: TGTGCCAGCAGTGCGGGGGCAGGGGAATCAGTCAGCTATGGCTACACCTTC
cdr3_aa: CASSAGAGESVSYGYTF

d_call: TRBD1
j_call: TRBJ2-1
clone_size: NA
v_call: TRBV2
cdr3_length: 12
cdr3_nt: TGTGCCAGTGGAACAGGGGGGATAGGGCGGTTCTTC
cdr3_aa: CASGTGGIGRFF

d_call: NA
j_call: TRBJ1-3
clone_size: NA
v_call: TRBV2
cdr3_length: 15
cdr3_nt: TGTGCCAGCAGAGAGACGGCCAGCTCTGGAAACACCATATATTTT
cdr3_aa: CASRETASSGNTIYF

d_call: TRBD1
j_call: TRBJ2-5
clone_size: NA
v_call: TRBV5-1
cdr3_length: 14
cdr3_nt: TGCGCCAGCAGCTTACAGGGGGCATGGGAGACCCAGTACTTC
cdr3_aa: CASSLQGAWETQYF

d_call: TRBD1
j_call: TRBJ2-2
clone_size: few
v_call: TRBV10-3
cdr3_length: 13
cdr3_nt: TGTGCCATCACCTCAGGGGGAACCGGGGAGCTGTTTTTT
cdr3_aa: CAITSGGTGELFF

d_call: NA
j_call: TRBJ2-5
clone_size: NA
v_call: TRBV11-2
cdr3_length: 15
cdr3_nt: TGTGCCAGCAGCTACACTGCAGGCCAAGGGGAGACCCAGTACTTC
cdr3_aa: CASSYTAGQGETQYF

d_call: TRBD2
j_call: TRBJ2-1
clone_size: NA
v_call: TRBV4-3
cdr3_length: 18
cdr3_nt: TGCGCCAGCAGCCAAGAACCCCTAGCGGGACGTTCCTACAATGAGCAGTTCTTC
cdr3_aa: CASSQEPLAGRSYNEQFF

d_call: TRBD1
j_call: TRBJ2-1
clone_size: NA
v_call: TRBV7-2
cdr3_length: 16
cdr3_nt: TGTGCCAGCAGCCCGAGCCCCGGACAGGGTTTCGGTGAGCAGTTCTTC
cdr3_aa: CASSPSPGQGFGEQFF

d_call: NA
j_call: TRBJ2-2
clone_size: NA
v_call: TRBV7-9
cdr3_length: 15
cdr3_nt: TGTGCCAGCAGTCCTAAGCGGCGAGTCACCGGGGAGCTGTTTTTT
cdr3_aa: CASSPKRRVTGELFF

d_call: TRBD1
j_call: TRBJ1-5
clone_size: NA
v_call: TRBV18
cdr3_length: 16
cdr3_nt: TGTGCCAGCTCACCCACGGGGACAGGGATCTATCAGCCCCAGCATTTT
cdr3_aa: CASSPTGTGIYQPQHF

d_call: NA
j_call: TRBJ1-3
clone_size: NA
v_call: TRBV29-1
cdr3_length: 12
cdr3_nt: TGCAGCGTCCCGTCGTCCGGAAACACCATATATTTT
cdr3_aa: CSVPSSGNTIYF

d_call: TRBD1
j_call: TRBJ2-5
clone_size: NA
v_call: TRBV27
cdr3_length: 16
cdr3_nt: TGTGCCAGCAGTCCCCGAAGGACAGGGGGGTTTGAGACCCAGTACTTC
cdr3_aa: CASSPRRTGGFETQYF

d_call: TRBD1
j_call: TRBJ1-6
clone_size: once
v_call: TRBV11-2
cdr3_length: 15
cdr3_nt: TGTGCCAGCAGCTTATCGGGACAGCAATTGGGGGCCCTCCACTTT
cdr3_aa: CASSLSGQQLGALHF

d_call: NA
j_call: TRBJ1-5
clone_size: NA
v_call: TRBV28
cdr3_length: 15
cdr3_nt: TGTGCCAGCAGTTTTATCGGACAGTACAATCAGCCCCAGCATTTT
cdr3_aa: CASSFIGQYNQPQHF

d_call: NA
j_call: TRBJ2-3
clone_size: NA
v_call: TRBV9
cdr3_length: 16
cdr3_nt: TGTGCCAGCAGCCCGAGGGAAGGGTCCTTCACAGATACGCAGTATTTT
cdr3_aa: CASSPREGSFTDTQYF

d_call: NA
j_call: TRBJ2-7
clone_size: NA
v_call: TRBV7-8
cdr3_length: 13
cdr3_nt: TGTGCCAGCAGCTTAGCGGTCTCCTACGAGCAGTACTTC
cdr3_aa: CASSLAVSYEQYF

d_call: TRBD2
j_call: TRBJ2-5
clone_size: NA
v_call: TRBV6-5
cdr3_length: 15
cdr3_nt: TGTGCCAGCAGGGCCAGGACTAGCGGGTTAGAGACCCAGTACTTC
cdr3_aa: CASRARTSGLETQYF

d_call: NA
j_call: TRBJ2-3
clone_size: NA
v_call: TRBV19
cdr3_length: 14
cdr3_nt: TGTGCCAGTAGTGAGGGACCTAGCACAGATACGCAGTATTTT
cdr3_aa: CASSEGPSTDTQYF

d_call: NA
j_call: TRBJ2-5
clone_size: NA
v_call: TRBV7-7
cdr3_length: 14
cdr3_nt: TGTGCTAGCACCCAAGGGGCCCCGGGGGAGACCCAGTACTTC
cdr3_aa: CASTQGAPGETQYF

d_call: NA
j_call: TRBJ2-2
clone_size: NA
v_call: TRBV9
cdr3_length: 13
cdr3_nt: TGTGCCAGCAGCGTATTTGGCACCGGGGAGCTGTTTTTT
cdr3_aa: CASSVFGTGELFF

d_call: NA
j_call: TRBJ2-5
clone_size: once
v_call: TRBV19
cdr3_length: 13
cdr3_nt: TGTGCCAGTAGTCGGCACGGCCAAGAGACCCAGTACTTC
cdr3_aa: CASSRHGQETQYF

d_call: NA
j_call: TRBJ1-6
clone_size: once
v_call: TRBV30
cdr3_length: 13
cdr3_nt: TGTGCCTGGAGTCCGGGAGCTGGTTCACCCCTCCACTTT
cdr3_aa: CAWSPGAGSPLHF